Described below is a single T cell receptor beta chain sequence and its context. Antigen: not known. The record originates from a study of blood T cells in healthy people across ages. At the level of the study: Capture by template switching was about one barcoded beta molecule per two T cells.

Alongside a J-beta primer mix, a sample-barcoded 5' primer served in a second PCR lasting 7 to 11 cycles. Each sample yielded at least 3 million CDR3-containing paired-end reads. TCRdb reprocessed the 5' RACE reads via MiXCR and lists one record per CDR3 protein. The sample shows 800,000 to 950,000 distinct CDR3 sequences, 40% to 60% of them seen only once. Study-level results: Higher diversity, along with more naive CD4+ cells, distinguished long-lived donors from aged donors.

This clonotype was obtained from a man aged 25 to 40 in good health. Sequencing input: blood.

Here the CDR3 DNA reads TGCAGTGCTAGAGGGCCACAGGGACGGCTCCAAGAGACCCAGTACTTC. It encodes CSARGPQGRLQETQYF. The genes are TRBV20-1 and TRBJ2-5; perhaps TRBD1 as D (6 bases). Germline V gene sequence: CDR1 DFQATT, CDR2 SNEGSKA (reference sequence). The CDR3 is 16 amino acids. With 1 base removed from V and 1 base from J, the gap between germline ends came to 16 bases.